This entry lists 20 T cell receptor beta chains sequenced from one sample in a study of early T cells in non-severe SARS-CoV-2 infection. TCRdb recomputed calls from the 5' RACE reads with MiXCR, one row per CDR3 protein. The repertoire holds about 29,000 distinct CDR3 sequences, with 5.4% as singletons. The specimen was whole blood. These receptors came from an adult who was a healthcare worker with PCR-confirmed SARS-CoV-2 infection or an uninfected control (not recorded which).

Many counts were recorded for this clonotype. The chain links TRBV12-3 or TRBV12-4 to TRBJ1-2; D gene uncertain. Trimming cost V 5 bases and J 1 base, with 11 bases left between them. CDR3 length equals 14 residues. This chain's CDR3 is CASSAYRGNYGYTF. The CDR3 nucleotides read TGTGCCAGCAGTGCATACCGGGGTAACTATGGCTACACCTTC.

This clonotype was seen repeatedly, ten times or more. The rearrangement uses TRBV29-1 and TRBJ1-5, with unresolved D. Germline V lookup: CDR1 SQVTM, CDR2 ANQGSEA. V lost 6 bases to trimming and J lost 5 bases, with 14 bases between them. The CDR3 has 13 amino acids. CDR3 in DNA: TGCAGCGTCGCTGCCCTAAGCGATCAGCCCCAGCATTTT. Amino acid sequence: CSVAALSDQPQHF.

This clonotype has a count of ten or more. The chain is built from TRBV19 and TRBJ2-2; 10 bases are a match to TRBD2. This CDR3 is 15 amino acids long. With V trimmed by 2 bases and J by 5 bases, 2 bases remained unmatched. Germline V gene lookup returns CDR1 LNHDA and CDR2 SQIVND (reference sequence). In DNA, the CDR3 is TGTGCCAGTAGTATACTAGCGGGAGCAACCGGGGAGCTGTTTTTT. Its translation: CASSILAGATGELFF.

This rearrangement joins TRBV5-8 to TRBJ2-1; possibly TRBD1 or TRBD2 for D (5 bases each). The CDR3 length is 14 residues. V lost 4 bases to trimming and J lost 5 bases, with 13 bases between them. Germline values: CDR1 SGHTS, CDR2 YDEGEE. The CDR3 is CASSRRDVDNEQFF. The CDR3 nucleotides are TGTGCCAGCAGCCGCCGGGACGTAGACAATGAGCAGTTCTTC.

This rearrangement joins TRBV27 to TRBJ2-6, with D possibly being TRBD1 or TRBD2 (6 bases each). The V gene lost 6 bases and the J gene lost 4 bases, with 16 bases spanning the gap. This CDR3 is 16 amino acids long. The germline gives CDR1 MNHEY, CDR2 SMNVEV (reference sequence). Here the CDR3 DNA reads TGTGCCAGCAGCCTATGGGGGGCAGGCGGGGCCAACGTCCTGACTTTC. This encodes CASSLWGAGGANVLTF.

This clonotype came up a few times. The rearrangement joins TRBV5-4 to TRBJ2-3; weak D call: TRBD1 (5 bases). The CDR3 is 17 residues long. The germline gives CDR1 SGHNT, CDR2 YYREEE (reference sequence). Trimming stripped 0 bases from V and 2 bases from J, with 16 bases between. The CDR3: CASSLGSRVRVTDTQYF. Here the CDR3 DNA reads TGTGCCAGCAGCTTGGGAAGTAGGGTCAGGGTCACAGATACGCAGTATTTT.

This clonotype was detected many times. V is TRBV12-3 or TRBV12-4 and J is TRBJ2-2; tentative D call: TRBD2 (5 bases). CDR3 length equals 15 residues. Between the trimmed V and J ends, which lost 5 bases and 3 bases, there was a span of 13 bases. The CDR3 sequence is CASSLQDWYTGELFF. DNA of the CDR3: TGTGCCAGCAGTCTCCAGGACTGGTACACCGGGGAGCTGTTTTTT.

This clonotype has a count of ten or more. The DNA for the CDR3 is TGCAGTGCTAGAGTGGTAGGGCGGGGCTCCTACAATGAGCAGTTCTTC. Translating it yields CSARVVGRGSYNEQFF. The chain couples TRBV20-1 to TRBJ2-1; tentatively, D is TRBD2 (6 bases). Germline V CDR1 and CDR2: DFQATT, SNEGSKA (reference sequence). V dropped 1 base and J dropped 0 bases, with 13 bases sitting between them. The CDR3 runs to 16 residues.

This clonotype has just a few counts. The rearrangement uses TRBV20-1 and TRBJ2-6; TRBD1 might be the D (5 bases). Trimming cost V 4 bases and J 1 base, with 8 bases left between them. Per germline, CDR1 DFQATT and CDR2 SNEGSKA (reference sequence). This CDR3 has 14 amino acids. The CDR3 sequence is CSAIPGSGANVLTF. CDR3 DNA sequence: TGCAGTGCTATCCCAGGGTCTGGGGCCAACGTCCTGACTTTC.

This clonotype was seen at least ten times. The chain joins TRBV7-9 to TRBJ1-6, with a possible D match to TRBD1 (5 bases). This CDR3 is built from 13 residues. Germline loops: CDR1 SEHNR, CDR2 FQNEAQ (reference sequence). Trimming removed 6 bases at V and 8 bases at J, with 11 bases between. CDR3 in amino acids: CASRWVGDSPLHF. CDR3 nucleotides: TGTGCCAGCAGGTGGGTGGGGGATTCACCCCTCCACTTT.

At least ten counts were recorded for this clonotype. This chain links TRBV11-2 with TRBJ2-7; TRBD1 aligns across 10 bases. Germline V gene lookup returns CDR1 SGHAT and CDR2 FQNNGV. The CDR3 runs 15 residues. The V segment lost 6 bases and the J segment 4 bases; nucleotides outside the gene matches: 9. The CDR3 coding sequence is TGTGCCAGCAGAACAATATCGGACAGGGGGTACGAGCAGTACTTC. This translates into CASRTISDRGYEQYF.

This clonotype was seen more than once but under ten times. The genes are TRBV7-2 and TRBJ2-4, with 10 bases lining up with TRBD2. Trimming at V came to 3 bases and at J to 8 bases, leaving 7 bases not matched to a gene. In germline, CDR1 is SGHTA, CDR2 FQGNSA. The CDR3 covers 15 residues. In DNA, the CDR3 is TGTGCCAGCAGCTTTCCAGCGGGAGGGCGGCACATTCAGTACTTC. This encodes CASSFPAGGRHIQYF.

This clonotype was observed at least ten times. This sequence joins TRBV7-9 and TRBJ2-5; D might be TRBD2 (6 bases). There are 17 residues in the CDR3. Deletions cut 5 bases from V and 1 base from J, with 20 bases between. Germline V lookup: CDR1 SEHNR, CDR2 FQNEAQ (reference sequence). The CDR3 here is CASSLPFGRGTQETQYF. As DNA, the CDR3 is TGTGCCAGCAGCCTGCCTTTTGGGCGGGGCACCCAAGAGACCCAGTACTTC.

This clonotype showed up many times. V is TRBV6-1 and J is TRBJ1-2; no definite D call. Germline V gene data show CDR1 as MNHNS and CDR2 as SASEGT. Trimming stripped 4 bases from V and 5 bases from J, with 8 bases between. The CDR3 has 12 amino acids. The DNA for the CDR3 is TGTGCCAGCAGTGTGACCTGGTATGGCTACACCTTC. It codes for CASSVTWYGYTF.

This clonotype was observed a handful of times. The chain recombines TRBV11-3 with TRBJ2-2; D may be TRBD1 or TRBD2 (5 bases each). Trimming pared 5 bases from V and 5 bases from J, leaving 15 bases between. Germline CDR1 SGHNT, CDR2 YENEEA. The CDR3 is made up of 15 amino acids. DNA for the CDR3: TGTGCCAGCAGCGGGGGTGGTCGGAATACCGGGGAGCTGTTTTTT. Protein product: CASSGGGRNTGELFF.

This clonotype was seen a handful of times. The chain recombines TRBV6-6 with TRBJ1-5, with 10 nucleotides matching TRBD1. The CDR3 totals 14 residues. Trimming cost V 6 bases and J 4 bases; bases outside gene matches: 3. CDR1 and CDR2 (germline): MNHNY, SVGAGI (reference sequence). The CDR3 bases are TGTGCCAGCAGAGGACAGGGGGGTAATCAGCCCCAGCATTTT. Protein: CASRGQGGNQPQHF.

At least ten counts were recorded for this clonotype. The V call is TRBV28, the J call TRBJ1-5, with D unclear. V lost 8 bases and J lost 2, with 7 bases in between. Germline-derived CDR1 and CDR2 are MDHEN and SYDVKM. This CDR3 comprises 12 residues. The DNA of the CDR3 is TGTGCCAGCCGTAGGGGCAATCAGCCCCAGCATTTT. This translates into CASRRGNQPQHF. Looking up the rest from reference TRBV28 and TRBJ1-5 gives the full variable domain: DVKVTQSSRYLVKRTGEKVFLECVQDMDHENMFWYRQDPGLGLRLIYFSYDVKMKEKGDIPEGYSVSREKKERFSLILESASTNQTSMYLCASRRGNQPQHFGDGTRLSIL.

In this sample, this clonotype turned up many times. CDR3 residues: CASSSRYGDGYTF. For the CDR3, the DNA is TGTGCCAGCAGCTCCCGCTACGGGGATGGCTACACCTTC. The V and J genes are TRBV7-2 and TRBJ1-2; D is unclear. CDR3 length: 13 residues. Trimming took 4 bases from V and 6 from J, leaving 12 bases between them. The germline CDR1 and CDR2 sequences are SGHTA and FQGNSA.

This chain uses TRBV7-2 with TRBJ1-5; a weak D match, TRBD1 (5 bases). CDR3 length equals 14 residues. The germline CDR1 and CDR2 sequences are SGHTA and FQGNSA. V was cut by 0 bases and J by 9 bases, with 12 bases left in between. The CDR3 is CASSLAQGFLPQHF. CDR3 DNA: TGTGCCAGCAGCTTAGCTCAGGGATTCCTGCCCCAGCATTTT.

This chain uses TRBV6-5 with TRBJ2-2, with D perhaps TRBD2 (6 bases). This CDR3 is built from 15 residues. V gave up 6 bases and J gave up 5 bases, with 16 bases separating them. Germline assignment: CDR1 MNHEY and CDR2 SVGAGI. The DNA for the CDR3 is TGTGCCAGCAGGGAGGGACTCCCGCGGACCGGGGAGCTGTTTTTT. It codes for CASREGLPRTGELFF.